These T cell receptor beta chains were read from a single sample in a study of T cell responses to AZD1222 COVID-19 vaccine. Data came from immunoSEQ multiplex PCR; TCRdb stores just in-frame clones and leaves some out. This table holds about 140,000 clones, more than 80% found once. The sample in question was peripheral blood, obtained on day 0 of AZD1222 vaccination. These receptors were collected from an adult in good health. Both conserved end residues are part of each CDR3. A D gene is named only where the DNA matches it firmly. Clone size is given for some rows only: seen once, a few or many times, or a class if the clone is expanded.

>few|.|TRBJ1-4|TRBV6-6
CASRGGNNEKLFF
TGTGCCAGCCGGGGTGGAAATAATGAAAAACTGTTTTTT
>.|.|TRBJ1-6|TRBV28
CASRGGPFNSPLHF
TGTGCCAGCAGGGGGGGGCCCTTTAATTCACCCCTCCACTTT
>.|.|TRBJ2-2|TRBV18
CASSTGGELFF
TGTGCCAGCTCAACGGGAGGGGAGCTGTTTTTT
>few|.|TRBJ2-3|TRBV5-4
CASSREGGHDTQYF
TGTGCCAGCAGCAGGGAAGGTGGACACGATACGCAGTATTTT
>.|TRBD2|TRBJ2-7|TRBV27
CASSTSGQSYEQYF
TGTGCCAGCAGTACTAGCGGGCAATCCTACGAGCAGTACTTC
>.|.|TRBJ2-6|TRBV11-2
CASSLVRRTSGANVLTF
TGTGCCAGCAGCTTAGTTAGGAGGACCTCTGGGGCCAACGTCCTGACTTTC
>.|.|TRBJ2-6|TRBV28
CASSSRGGLARSGANVLTF
TGTGCCAGCAGTTCCAGGGGGGGACTCGCTCGGTCTGGGGCCAACGTCCTGACTTTC
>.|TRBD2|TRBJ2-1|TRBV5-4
CASSLFGGRALDYNEQFF
TGTGCCAGCAGCTTGTTCGGCGGGAGGGCCCTCGACTACAATGAGCAGTTCTTC
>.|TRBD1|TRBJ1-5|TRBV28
CASSFDRGISQPQHF
TGTGCCAGCAGTTTTGACAGGGGTATCAGCCAGCCCCAGCATTTT
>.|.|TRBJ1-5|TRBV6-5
CASSYSGVRQPQHF
TGTGCCAGCAGTTACAGCGGGGTACGACAGCCCCAGCATTTT
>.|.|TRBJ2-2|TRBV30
CACKVAGELFF
TGTGCCTGTAAGGTGGCCGGGGAGCTGTTTTTT
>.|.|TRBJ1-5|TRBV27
CASSHLRGQPQHF
TGTGCCAGCAGTCACCTCAGGGGTCAGCCCCAGCATTTT
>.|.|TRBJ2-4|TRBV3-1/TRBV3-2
CASSRGSQAKNIQYF
TGTGCCAGCAGCCGAGGCAGCCAAGCCAAAAACATTCAGTACTTC
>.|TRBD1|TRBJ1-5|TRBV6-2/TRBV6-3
CASSYSPVLTGDLQPQHF
TGTGCCAGCAGTTACTCCCCAGTCCTAACAGGGGATTTGCAGCCCCAGCATTTT
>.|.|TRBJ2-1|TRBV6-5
CASSWDTEGSEQFF
TGTGCCAGCAGTTGGGACACGGAAGGTAGTGAGCAGTTCTTC
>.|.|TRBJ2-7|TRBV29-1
CSVLTGTDYEQYF
TGCAGCGTCCTCACCGGGACCGACTACGAGCAGTACTTC